The rows below give T cell receptor beta chains drawn from one sample of a study of patients and donors after allogeneic stem cell transplantation. TCRdb used MiXCR to reprocess the RT-PCR reads, holding one entry per CDR3 protein. This table holds some 17,000 distinct CDR3 sequences, approximately 25% found once. Sequenced material: blood, either unsorted or a sorted T cell fraction (not recorded which). The receptors come from a human donor who was either an allogeneic HSCT recipient or a stem cell or donor lymphocyte infusion donor (not recorded which). It is not recorded whose cells these are; they may come from a transplant donor. Both conserved end residues are part of each CDR3. D genes are given only for firm matches. For some rows the clone size is stated as once, few or many, or as a class when expanded; others skip it.

J gene,V gene,clone size,D gene,CDR3 DNA,CDR3 protein
TRBJ1-1,TRBV12-3/TRBV12-4,NA,NA,TGTGCCAGCAGTCTGCAACAGAACACTGAAGCTTTCTTT,CASSLQQNTEAFF
TRBJ1-1,TRBV7-6,NA,TRBD1,TGTGCCAGCAGCAAACTAGGACAGGGGGCTACTGAAGCTTTCTTT,CASSKLGQGATEAFF
TRBJ1-2,TRBV11-2,many,NA,TGTGCCAGCAGCCTCGCCCGGGGGGTGAACTATGGCTACACCTTC,CASSLARGVNYGYTF
TRBJ1-2,TRBV10-3,NA,TRBD1,TGTGCCATCAGGCAGGGACAGGGGGCGGACGGCTACACCTTC,CAIRQGQGADGYTF
TRBJ2-7,TRBV6-2/TRBV6-3,NA,TRBD1,TGTGCCAGCAGTTACCGGGACAGGATAAGCGAGCAGTACTTC,CASSYRDRISEQYF
TRBJ1-1,TRBV6-6,medium-sized,NA,TGTGCCAGCAGCCTCAAGGCCGTGAACACTGAAGCTTTCTTT,CASSLKAVNTEAFF
TRBJ1-1,TRBV18,NA,NA,TGTGCCAGCTCACCACCAACCCGGGACAAGCATGAAGCTTTCTTT,CASSPPTRDKHEAFF
TRBJ1-4,TRBV9,few,NA,TGTGCCAGCAGCGTAGGGCGGCTCCACAATGAAAAACTGTTTTTT,CASSVGRLHNEKLFF
TRBJ2-7,TRBV6-1,NA,NA,TGTGCCAGCAGTTTGGTGGGGACGGCCTCCTACGAGCAGTACTTC,CASSLVGTASYEQYF
TRBJ1-2,TRBV10-3,few,NA,TGTGCCATCAGTGAGTCCCCGGAGTTTGGCTACACCTTC,CAISESPEFGYTF
TRBJ2-7,TRBV27,NA,TRBD1,TGTGCCAGCAGTTTATCCAAGCCGGGACAGGGTTACGAGCAGTACTTC,CASSLSKPGQGYEQYF
TRBJ1-2,TRBV28,NA,TRBD1,TGTGCCAGCAGTTCGCCCGGGACAGGGGACGTTGCCCGCGGATATGGCTACACCTTC,CASSSPGTGDVARGYGYTF
TRBJ1-1,TRBV4-1,NA,NA,TGCGCCAGCAGCCACCCTAAAGAGGGGAGTCGCGCTGAAGCTTTCTTT,CASSHPKEGSRAEAFF
TRBJ1-6,TRBV7-2,few,NA,TGTGCCAGCAGCAGGGAAGGAAATTCACCCCTCCACTTT,CASSREGNSPLHF
TRBJ1-5,TRBV20-1,NA,NA,TGCAGTGCTAGGGACAATCAGCCCCAGCATTTT,CSARDNQPQHF
TRBJ1-6,TRBV28,NA,NA,TGTGCCAGCAGTTTAGTAAATCAGGGCTCACCCCTCCACTTT,CASSLVNQGSPLHF
TRBJ1-1,TRBV18,NA,NA,TGTGCCAGCTCAAACCCCGGACAGCTAGCTTTCTTT,CASSNPGQLAFF
TRBJ1-3,TRBV12-3/TRBV12-4,few,NA,TGTGCCAGCAGTTTACCACTATCCTTTAGAAACACCATATATTTT,CASSLPLSFRNTIYF
TRBJ1-1,TRBV7-2,few,NA,TGTGCCAGCAGCTTAGCGAGAGAGAGCCGGGCTTTCTTT,CASSLARESRAFF
TRBJ1-2,TRBV10-3,NA,NA,TGTGCCATCAGTGATGGGCAGGTGCCCCATGGCTACACCTTC,CAISDGQVPHGYTF
TRBJ1-1,TRBV12-3/TRBV12-4,NA,NA,TGTGCCAGCAGTTTCGGGGGGGTCAACACTGAAGCTTTCTTT,CASSFGGVNTEAFF
TRBJ2-6,TRBV27,NA,NA,TGTGCCAGCAGTAAAACAGCGGGCTCTGGGGCCAACGTCCTGACTTTC,CASSKTAGSGANVLTF
TRBJ1-5,TRBV9,few,NA,TGTGCCAGCAGCGTAGGTCCTCGGGGCAACAGGGAGCCCCAGCATTTT,CASSVGPRGNREPQHF
TRBJ1-2,TRBV5-1,few,TRBD1,TGCGCCAGCAGCGGGGACAGTCAAGGCTACACCTTC,CASSGDSQGYTF
TRBJ2-1,TRBV6-2/TRBV6-3,NA,NA,TGTGCCAGCAGACTCACCGGGGCAAATGAGCAGTTCTTC,CASRLTGANEQFF
TRBJ1-5,TRBV20-1,few,TRBD1,TGCAGTGCTAGTCACCTGGGACAGGGGGGAAATCAGCCCCAGCATTTT,CSASHLGQGGNQPQHF
TRBJ1-5,TRBV12-3/TRBV12-4,NA,TRBD1,TGTGCCAGCAGTTTGGGAGACAGGGCAGGACAGCCCCAGCATTTT,CASSLGDRAGQPQHF
TRBJ1-1,TRBV6-1,NA,NA,TGTGCCAGCAGTTGGGTGAACACTGAAGCTTTCTTT,CASSWVNTEAFF
TRBJ1-1,TRBV28,few,NA,TGTGCCAGCAGAGTAGGCTGGTACGCTGAAGCTTTCTTT,CASRVGWYAEAFF
TRBJ1-2,TRBV27,NA,TRBD1,TGTGCCAGCAGTACGGGACAGGGGAGGGGTGGCTACACCTTC,CASSTGQGRGGYTF